These 22 T cell receptor beta chains originate from one sample sequenced in a study of identical twins. One entry per CDR3 protein results from TCRdb running MiXCR on the 5' RACE reads. The data show hundreds of thousands of distinct CDR3 sequences, with around 20% seen just once and around 4.4% held by the top ten. The sample was also reused in another study, on T cells expressing NK-cell markers.

The source material was PBMCs. These receptors all stem from a woman in her late teens or twenties in good health.

V gene TRBV20-1 combines with J gene TRBJ1-2, with D unclear. This CDR3 is 12 amino acids long. V lost 0 bases, J lost 6 bases, and 8 bases lay in between. Germline CDR1 reads DFQATT; CDR2 reads SNEGSKA (reference sequence). CDR3 coding DNA: TGCAGTGCTAGAGATCTGTGGGATGGCTACACCTTC. Translation gives CSARDLWDGYTF.

This chain connects TRBV7-9 to TRBJ2-3, with D perhaps TRBD2 (5 bases). The CDR3 has 16 residues. Germline lookup yields CDR1 SEHNR and CDR2 FQNEAQ (reference sequence). V was pared by 4 bases and J by 2 bases, with 16 bases between. CDR3 nucleotide sequence: TGTGCCAGCAGCTCGATCACTAGTGCGGACACAGATACGCAGTATTTT. This gives the protein CASSSITSADTDTQYF.

The chain is built from TRBV9 and TRBJ2-3; D is possibly TRBD2 (5 bases). Trimming shortened V by 1 base and J by 2 bases, and 17 bases separated the two germline ends. CDR1 and CDR2 (germline): SGDLS, YYNGEE. The CDR3 has 17 residues. DNA for the CDR3: TGTGCCAGCAGCGTATGGATTGGGGAGCCCTTCACAGATACGCAGTATTTT. Translation gives CASSVWIGEPFTDTQYF.

This clonotype came up a few times. The CDR3 sequence: CASSRWEAGQPQHF. Written as DNA, the CDR3 is TGTGCCAGCAGTCGGTGGGAGGCGGGTCAGCCCCAGCATTTT. This chain connects TRBV6-1 to TRBJ1-5; D is unresolved. The germline gives CDR1 MNHNS, CDR2 SASEGT. This CDR3 has 14 residues. The V and J ends lost 5 bases and 6 bases respectively, with 14 bases between them.

This clonotype was seen only a few times. The J gene is TRBJ2-7, the V gene TRBV7-9; D gene uncertain. Trimming left V 3 bases short and J 4 bases short, with 13 bases between. Germline V gene lookup returns CDR1 SEHNR and CDR2 FQNEAQ (reference sequence). This CDR3 spans 14 amino acids. CDR3 coding DNA: TGTGCCAGCAGCTTCGCCCAGAGAAGTTACGAGCAGTACTTC. Translated: CASSFAQRSYEQYF.

The sample holds a few counts of this clonotype. The chain is built from TRBV7-6 and TRBJ2-1; 10 nucleotides match TRBD2. CDR3 size: 16 residues. J was trimmed by 7 bases and V by 4 bases; bases with no gene match: 10. Germline CDR1 reads SGHVS; CDR2 reads FNYEAQ. The CDR3 loop reads CASSSYGTSVDNEQFF. DNA for the CDR3: TGTGCCAGCAGCTCCTACGGGACTAGCGTAGATAATGAGCAGTTCTTC.

This clonotype appeared a few times. The chain has TRBV12-3 or TRBV12-4 and TRBJ2-1, with 9 bases matching TRBD1. This CDR3 has 13 residues. Unmatched junction bases numbered 5, after V lost 9 bases and J lost 5 bases. The CDR3 is CASTGTGNNEQFF. The CDR3 coding sequence is TGTGCCAGTACCGGGACAGGGAACAATGAGCAGTTCTTC.

The V gene is TRBV5-1, the J gene TRBJ2-1; either TRBD1 or TRBD2 may fit D (6 bases each). This CDR3 region has 16 residues. Germline CDR1 and CDR2: SGHRS and YFSETQ. V was trimmed by 2 bases and J by 6 bases, leaving 18 bases between them. In DNA, the CDR3 is TGCGCCAGCAGCTTATATCCGGGGGCGAGACTCAATGAGCAGTTCTTC. Amino acids: CASSLYPGARLNEQFF.

The CDR3 protein is CATNTGELFF. CDR3 DNA: TGTGCCACTAACACCGGGGAGCTGTTTTTT. This rearrangement joins TRBV6-1 to TRBJ2-2; unclear D gene. V lost 10 bases and J 2 bases, leaving 2 bases between the germline ends. Germline-derived CDR1 and CDR2 are MNHNS and SASEGT. The CDR3 runs 10 residues.

This clonotype has just a few counts. The chain uses TRBV12-5 and TRBJ2-1, with D tentatively TRBD1 or TRBD2 (5 bases each). Germline V lookup: CDR1 LGHNT, CDR2 FRNRAP. Trimming removed 9 bases from V and 2 bases from J, with 14 bases in between. This CDR3 is 14 amino acids long. The DNA for the CDR3 is TGTGCTAGCTTACGGGGCGGACCCTACAATGAGCAGTTCTTC. Its protein product is CASLRGGPYNEQFF.

This clonotype was observed a few times. V usage is TRBV6-1 and J usage is TRBJ1-6, with a possible D match to TRBD1 (6 bases). Germline CDR1 is MNHNS and CDR2 is SASEGT. V was pared by 5 bases and J by 14 bases, with 31 bases between. The CDR3 contains 18 residues. The CDR3 protein is CASSRGETGLPGIRALHF. The CDR3 DNA follows: TGTGCCAGCAGTCGCGGAGAAACAGGGCTCCCTGGAATTCGGGCCCTCCACTTT.

This clonotype was recorded a few times. This chain uses TRBV4-2 with TRBJ2-7; 9 nucleotides align to TRBD2. The CDR3 has 16 amino acids. V trimming: 1 base; J trimming: 0 bases; junction bases outside the gene matches: 4. CDR1 and CDR2 from the germline V gene are LGHNA and YNFKEQ. The CDR3, as DNA: TGTGCCAGCAGCCAAGCGGTGACTAGCGGCTCCTACGAGCAGTACTTC. As protein: CASSQAVTSGSYEQYF.

The chain uses TRBV20-1 and TRBJ2-3, with 12 bases lining up with TRBD2. With V trimmed by 5 bases and J by 0 bases, 3 bases remained unmatched. The CDR3 contains 15 residues. The germline V gene has CDR1 DFQATT and CDR2 SNEGSKA (reference sequence). Here the CDR3 DNA reads TGCAGTGCTCGGACTAGCGGGGAGAGCACAGATACGCAGTATTTT. It translates to CSARTSGESTDTQYF.

This clonotype was detected a few times. The chain has TRBV9 and TRBJ2-3, with 8 bases fitting TRBD2. Unmatched junction bases numbered 4, after V lost 2 bases and J lost 2 bases. Germline loops: CDR1 SGDLS, CDR2 YYNGEE. The CDR3 is made up of 15 amino acids. The CDR3 spells CASSVGGGTTDTQYF. The CDR3 DNA is TGTGCCAGCAGCGTCGGCGGGGGGACCACAGATACGCAGTATTTT.

The V call is TRBV5-1, the J call TRBJ2-1; 14 bases are a match to TRBD2. The ends lost 4 bases at V and 5 bases at J; junction bases unmatched: 2. Germline CDR1 SGHRS, CDR2 YFSETQ. There are 15 residues in the CDR3. The CDR3 loop reads CASSKTSGRDNEQFF. CDR3 nucleotides: TGCGCCAGCAGCAAGACTAGCGGGAGGGACAATGAGCAGTTCTTC.

V usage is TRBV29-1 and J usage is TRBJ1-1; D gene ambiguous. Germline CDR1 SQVTM, CDR2 ANQGSEA. This CDR3 comprises 14 residues. V was trimmed by 3 bases and J by 0 bases, leaving 11 bases between them. The CDR3 bases are TGCAGCGTTGAGCCCCAGGAGCTGAACACTGAAGCTTTCTTT. Its translation is CSVEPQELNTEAFF. The full variable domain, its missing parts supplied by reference TRBV29-1 and TRBJ1-1, is SAVISQKPSRDICQRGTSLTIQCQVDSQVTMMFWYRQQPGQSLTLIATANQGSEATYESGFVIDKFPISRPNLTFSTLTVSNMSPEDSSIYLCSVEPQELNTEAFFGQGTRLTVV.

V and J are TRBV6-1 and TRBJ1-1; no clear D gene. V was trimmed by 7 bases and J by 4 bases, leaving 19 bases between them. The length of the CDR3 is 15 residues. Germline-derived CDR1 and CDR2 are MNHNS and SASEGT. The CDR3 spells CASTPGPKRGTEAFF. The CDR3 nucleotides read TGTGCCAGCACCCCAGGCCCTAAACGGGGCACTGAAGCTTTCTTT.

This clonotype was seen at least ten times. This chain links TRBV5-1 with TRBJ2-1; TRBD2 matches at 7 bases. This CDR3 is 17 amino acids long. J gave up 4 bases and V 0 bases, and 10 bases lay outside the gene matches. In germline, CDR1 is SGHRS, CDR2 YFSETQ. CDR3 in DNA: TGCGCCAGCAGCTTGGCCCCCCCTAGCGGAATATACAATGAGCAGTTCTTC. Protein: CASSLAPPSGIYNEQFF.

This clonotype occurred many times. V is TRBV5-1 and J is TRBJ1-2; D uncertain. There are 16 residues in the CDR3. V was pared by 4 bases and J by 0 bases, with 16 bases between. Looked up from germline, CDR1 is SGHRS and CDR2 is YFSETQ. The CDR3 reads CASSPSVVLANYGYTF. The CDR3 region has the DNA TGCGCCAGCAGCCCGTCTGTCGTCTTAGCTAACTATGGCTACACCTTC.

V usage is TRBV7-8 and J usage is TRBJ2-7; no definite D call. CDR1 and CDR2 (germline): SGHVS, FQNEAQ. Trimming pared 2 bases from V and 2 bases from J, leaving 13 bases between. This CDR3 is 15 amino acids long. The CDR3 sequence: CASSLRADIPYEQYF. CDR3 sequence (DNA): TGTGCCAGCAGCTTACGGGCGGATATACCCTACGAGCAGTACTTC.

The V gene is TRBV11-2, the J gene TRBJ2-5, with 10 bases that match TRBD2. V was clipped by 4 bases and J by 3 bases; unmatched bases: 11. Germline values: CDR1 SGHAT, CDR2 FQNNGV. The length of the CDR3 is 17 residues. This CDR3 reads CASSWHRSGRAKETQYF. The DNA for the CDR3 is TGTGCCAGCAGCTGGCATAGAAGCGGGAGGGCCAAAGAGACCCAGTACTTC.

This clonotype was picked up a small number of times. The V call is TRBV4-2, the J call TRBJ2-3, with D possibly matching TRBD2 (6 bases). Per germline, CDR1 LGHNA and CDR2 YNFKEQ. Deletions cut 0 bases from V and 4 bases from J, with 14 bases between. The CDR3 has 16 amino acids. The CDR3 loop is CASSQDGVGDSDTQYF. In DNA form, the CDR3 reads TGTGCCAGCAGCCAAGATGGAGTGGGGGACTCAGATACGCAGTATTTT.